These 15 T cell receptor beta chains were sequenced from one sample in a study of cytomegalovirus exposure and HLA in healthy donors. The study ran its PCR with 60 Vbeta and 13 Jbeta primers. TCRdb keeps only in-frame clones here, not all; method: immunoSEQ multiplex PCR. The data contain roughly 180,000 clones, approximately 84% of them singletons. Sample: PBMCs. These receptors all come from a woman aged 45-65 years in good health and CMV-seropositive.

The chain couples TRBV9 to TRBJ2-6; no clear D gene. V was pared by 6 bases and J by 0 bases, with 13 bases between. The CDR3 sequence is 16 residues long. CDR1 is SGDLS and CDR2 is YYNGEE in the germline V gene. The CDR3 sequence: CASTRIDSSGANVLTF. CDR3 nucleotides: TGTGCCAGCACCAGGATAGATAGCTCTGGGGCCAACGTCCTGACTTTC.

In its sample, this clone was seen once. The chain links TRBV14 to TRBJ1-2; D is possibly TRBD1 (5 bases). Trimming removed 4 bases from V and 5 bases from J, with 14 bases in between. The CDR3 totals 14 residues. Germline CDR1 reads SGHDN; CDR2 reads FVKESK. This CDR3 is CASSPAPSGYGYTF. The CDR3, as DNA: TGTGCCAGCAGCCCGGCCCCCTCAGGGTATGGCTACACCTTC.

The chain combines TRBV5-1 with TRBJ2-5; 7 bases line up with TRBD1. Trimming took 7 bases from V and 7 from J; bases not matched to a gene: 10. The CDR3 covers 13 residues. The germline V gene has CDR1 SGHRS and CDR2 YFSETQ. The DNA of the CDR3 is TGCGCCAGCTATAAGGACAGGCTCCTGACCCAGTACTTC. Translation gives CASYKDRLLTQYF.

The chain couples TRBV28 to TRBJ1-2; the match to TRBD1 covers 12 bases. Germline assignment: CDR1 MDHEN and CDR2 SYDVKM. Trimming took 7 bases from V and 4 from J; bases not matched to a gene: 7. This CDR3 has 15 amino acids. The CDR3 coding sequence is TGTGCCAGCATTTGGAGGGACAGGGGGCTCTATGGCTACACCTTC. It encodes CASIWRDRGLYGYTF.

This chain connects TRBV11-3 to TRBJ2-1, with 13 bases lining up with TRBD2. The CDR3 is 19 residues long. V dropped 0 bases and J dropped 0; count of bases not matched to a gene: 5. Per the germline V gene, CDR1 is SGHNT and CDR2 is YENEEA. CDR3 in amino acids: CASSLEGTSGINSYNEQFF. In nucleotides, the CDR3 is TGTGCCAGCAGCTTAGAGGGGACTAGCGGGATTAACTCCTACAATGAGCAGTTCTTC. The whole variable domain, filled in from reference TRBV11-3 and TRBJ2-1, reads EAGVVQSPRYKIIEKKQPVAFWCNPISGHNTLYWYLQNLGQGPELLIRYENEEAVDDSQLPKDRFSAERLKGVDSTLKIQPAELGDSAVYLCASSLEGTSGINSYNEQFFGPGTRLTVL.

The chain uses TRBV10-3 and TRBJ2-1; 8 nucleotides align to TRBD2. CDR1 ENHRY and CDR2 SYGVKD come from the germline V gene. The junction had 9 bases not matched to a gene; V was cut back by 10 bases and J by 7 bases. This CDR3 is built from 13 residues. CDR3 in DNA: TGTGCCAGCTCAGCGGGAGCCCAAAATGAGCAGTTCTTC. Amino acids: CASSAGAQNEQFF.

This clone was found once. This chain joins TRBV4-2 and TRBJ2-5; no definite D call. Germline V gives CDR1 LGHNA, CDR2 YNFKEQ. This CDR3 region has 14 residues. V was shortened by 2 bases and J by 2 bases, with 9 bases between the two germline ends. CDR3 residues: CASSQRTEQETQYF. The CDR3 DNA sequence: TGTGCCAGCAGCCAAAGAACAGAACAAGAGACCCAGTACTTC.

V and J are TRBV7-2 and TRBJ2-7; no definite D call. CDR3 length: 13 amino acids. In germline, CDR1 is SGHTA, CDR2 FQGNSA. V was shortened by 6 bases and J by 0 bases, with 9 bases between the two germline ends. CDR3 nucleotides: TGTGCCAGCAGGGGCCCCTCCTCCTACGAGCAGTACTTC. Translating it yields CASRGPSSYEQYF.

The rearrangement links TRBV19 to TRBJ1-1; 9 bases agree with TRBD1. Germline CDR1 reads LNHDA; CDR2 reads SQIVND (reference sequence). This CDR3 is 15 amino acids long. The V gene end was trimmed by 5 bases and the J gene end by 2 bases; junction bases not matched to a gene: 6. The CDR3 here is CASSWGQGINTEAFF. DNA of the CDR3: TGTGCCAGTAGTTGGGGACAGGGTATTAACACTGAAGCTTTCTTT.

The chain recombines TRBV4-3 with TRBJ2-2; TRBD1 aligns across 8 bases. The CDR3 contains 17 residues. Looked up from germline, CDR1 is LGHNA and CDR2 is YSLEER. V lost 0 bases and J lost 4; bases outside the gene matches: 7. CDR3 DNA sequence: TGCGCCAGCAGCCAAGAATCAGGGGGCATTGGCACCGGGGAGCTGTTTTTT. Its translation: CASSQESGGIGTGELFF.

This clone was observed a handful of times. At one of its ends the junction is not consistent with the germline gene, which may arise from a read error. The genes are TRBV5-1 and TRBJ2-2; a weak D match, TRBD1 (5 bases). The CDR3 extends over 15 amino acids. Germline V lookup: CDR1 SGHRS, CDR2 YFSETQ. CDR3 bases: TGCGCCAGCTCACCCCTGGACACCAACAACGGGGAGCTGTTTTTT. This sequence encodes CASSPLDTNNGELFF. The full variable domain, completed using reference TRBV5-1 and TRBJ2-2, is KAGVTQTPRYLIKTRGQQVTLSCSPISGHRSVSWYQQTPGQGLQFLFEYFSETQRNKGNFPGRFSGRQFSNSRSEMNVSTLELGDSALYLCASSPLDTNNGELFFGEGSRLTVL.

The chain recombines TRBV14 with TRBJ2-1, with 14 bases aligning to TRBD2. This CDR3 has 17 amino acids. Trimming took 4 bases from V and 6 from J; bases not matched to a gene: 8. Germline V gene data show CDR1 as SGHDN and CDR2 as FVKESK. CDR3 in amino acids: CASSPNWGLAGVNEQFF. In nucleotides, the CDR3 is TGTGCCAGCAGCCCTAATTGGGGACTAGCGGGGGTCAATGAGCAGTTCTTC.

This chain links TRBV7-2 with TRBJ2-1; D perhaps matches TRBD1 (6 bases). V was pared by 7 bases and J by 7 bases, with 14 bases between. This CDR3 is built from 13 residues. Germline lookup yields CDR1 SGHTA and CDR2 FQGNSA. In nucleotides, the CDR3 is TGTGCCAGCAATACAGGGCGTGTGAATGAGCAGTTCTTC. Its translation is CASNTGRVNEQFF.

This clone was seen more than once but under ten times. The V call is TRBV2, the J call TRBJ2-2; a weak D match, TRBD1 (6 bases). This CDR3 comprises 15 residues. Looked up from germline, CDR1 is SNHLY and CDR2 is FYNNEI. With 2 bases removed from V and 2 bases from J, the gap between germline ends came to 9 bases. The DNA for the CDR3 is TGTGCCAGCAGTGAAACAGGGCTAAACACCGGGGAGCTGTTTTTT. The encoded protein is CASSETGLNTGELFF.

This rearrangement joins TRBV5-1 to TRBJ2-2; 7 nucleotides match TRBD1. CDR3 length: 13 residues. V shed 3 bases and J 8 bases; nucleotides not matched to a gene: 4. Germline V gives CDR1 SGHRS, CDR2 YFSETQ. CDR3 DNA: TGCGCCAGCAGCTGGGACAGAGGAGGGGAGCTGTTTTTT. It specifies CASSWDRGGELFF.